This T cell receptor beta chain was recovered during a study of OX40 agonist ivuxolimab in advanced cancers. Study-level background: Ivuxolimab, an antibody that agonizes OX40 (CD134), was administered to the patients. Patients enrolled in dose escalation were diagnosed with hepatocellular carcinoma, melanoma, renal cell or head and neck cancer. Study findings and constraints: CD4+ and CD8+ blood T cells expanded clonally by week 6 at 0.1 to 3.0 mg/kg. Part of the nonresponder group also had normalized T-cell clonal expansion that was low.

Data came from immunoSEQ multiplex PCR; TCRdb stores just in-frame clones and leaves some out. This table has just under 85,000 clones, about 81% appearing once. Turning to this clone: Its antigen is undetermined.

The sequence came from an adult with an advanced solid tumor such as melanoma, head and neck, liver or kidney cancer. Sequences were derived from CD4+ or CD8+ T cells sorted from blood, sampled in a trial of the OX40 agonist ivuxolimab.

The CDR3 DNA is TGTGCCAGCAGCGTAGGTTCAGGGCACTATGGCTACACCTTC. This gives the protein CASSVGSGHYGYTF. The V and J genes are TRBV9 and TRBJ1-2, with D possibly TRBD1 on 5 matching bases. V lost 0 bases to trimming and J lost 3 bases, with 9 bases between them. CDR3 size: 14 residues. CDR1 is SGDLS and CDR2 is YYNGEE in the germline V gene.